These 8 T cell receptor beta chains came from one sample sequenced in a study of shared clonotypes between healthy human individuals. Some clones are missing from TCRdb's copy, which holds only in-frame ones; the method was immunoSEQ multiplex PCR. The sample shows 400,000 to 600,000 clones, around 96% of them seen only once. Sequencing was performed on naive CD4+ T cells sorted from blood. This sample's subset: CD45RA+ positively selected. These receptors all come from a woman aged 25-40 years in good health.

This chain uses TRBV27 with TRBJ2-6, with no clear D. Trimming pared 6 bases from V and 1 base from J, leaving 7 bases between. This CDR3 has 14 amino acids. Per the germline V gene, CDR1 is MNHEY and CDR2 is SMNVEV (reference sequence). In nucleotides, the CDR3 is TGTGCCAGCAGCTTGATATCTGGGGCCAACGTCCTGACTTTC. This codes for CASSLISGANVLTF.

The rearrangement links TRBV19 to TRBJ1-5; D is undetermined. Trimming took 5 bases from V and 1 from J, leaving 9 bases between them. CDR1 is LNHDA, CDR2 SQIVND, per germline (reference sequence). The CDR3 totals 14 residues. CDR3 region: CASSVTVSNQPQHF. CDR3 DNA sequence: TGTGCCAGTAGTGTCACAGTGAGCAATCAGCCCCAGCATTTT.

CDR3 in amino acids: CASRRTASAQYF. As DNA, the CDR3 is TGTGCCAGCAGACGGACAGCCTCCGCGCAGTATTTT. The rearrangement uses TRBV7-9 and TRBJ2-3, with a weak D call TRBD1 (6 bases). The CDR3 is 12 residues long. From germline, CDR1 is SEHNR and CDR2 FQNEAQ (reference sequence). The V end lost 6 bases, the J end lost 10 bases, and 14 bases lay between the germline ends.

The chain has TRBV2 and TRBJ2-5; tentative D call: TRBD1 (5 bases). Trimming cost V 11 bases and J 5 bases, with 18 bases left between them. The CDR3 extends over 13 amino acids. The germline V gene has CDR1 SNHLY and CDR2 FYNNEI. The chain's CDR3 is CAGRGKGGETQYF. In nucleotides, the CDR3 is TGTGCCGGAAGGGGCAAAGGTGGGGAGACCCAGTACTTC. Full variable domain (missing parts from reference TRBV2 and TRBJ2-5): EPEVTQTPSHQVTQMGQEVILRCVPISNHLYFYWYRQILGQKVEFLVSFYNNEISEKSEIFDDQFSVERPDGSNFTLKIRSTKLEDSAMYFCAGRGKGGETQYFGPGTRLLVL.

This clone was picked up one time. V is TRBV30 and J is TRBJ2-1; 14 bases agree with TRBD2. Germline assignment: CDR1 GTSNPN and CDR2 SVGIG (reference sequence). The CDR3 has 18 residues. V lost 3 bases and J lost 7; bases outside the gene matches: 14. In DNA form, the CDR3 reads TGTGCCTGGAGCCGCACCTTGACTAGCGGGAGGGCGTATAATGAGCAGTTCTTC. Translated, it gives CAWSRTLTSGRAYNEQFF. The full variable domain, rest sourced from reference TRBV30 and TRBJ2-1, is SQTIHQWPATLVQPVGSPLSLECTVEGTSNPNLYWYRQAAGRGLQLLFYSVGIGQISSEVPQNLSASRPQDRQFILSSKKLLLSDSGFYLCAWSRTLTSGRAYNEQFFGPGTRLTVL.

This clone showed up just once. The chain joins TRBV6-5 to TRBJ2-3; D not resolved. V was cut by 4 bases and J by 0 bases, with 8 bases left in between. CDR3 length equals 14 residues. Germline loops: CDR1 MNHEY, CDR2 SVGAGI. The CDR3 DNA reads as TGTGCCAGCAGTTTCGCATTAAGCACAGATACGCAGTATTTT. Translated: CASSFALSTDTQYF.

This chain connects TRBV28 to TRBJ1-2; 10 nucleotides agree with TRBD1. CDR3 length: 14 residues. The germline CDR1 and CDR2 sequences are MDHEN and SYDVKM. Trimming took 6 bases from V and 5 from J; bases not matched to a gene: 6. The CDR3, as DNA: TGTGCCAGCAGAGGAGGACAGGGGGTTTATGGCTACACCTTC. Translation: CASRGGQGVYGYTF.

The rearrangement links TRBV14 to TRBJ2-7; tentatively, D is TRBD1 or TRBD2 (5 bases each). CDR1 is SGHDN and CDR2 is FVKESK in the germline V gene. The CDR3 has 12 amino acids. Between the trimmed V and J ends, which lost 4 bases and 3 bases, there was a span of 7 bases. This chain's CDR3 is CASSPGRYEQYF. The CDR3 region has the DNA TGTGCCAGCAGCCCGGGGCGCTACGAGCAGTACTTC.